The source of this T cell receptor beta chain is a study of Ad26.COV2.S vaccination and SARS-CoV-2 variants. Study results and caveats: The analyses of TCR breadth and depth may have understated the size of total T cell responses.

Measured with immunoSEQ multiplex PCR; TCRdb has only the in-frame clones, and not every one. The sample yields 440,000 or so clones, 92% seen once. The CDR3 runs 12 residues. Trimming took 5 bases from V and 7 from J, leaving 9 bases between them. Per the germline V gene, CDR1 is ENHRY and CDR2 is SYGVKD. Comment on this clone: The antigen remains undetermined.

Indicated treatment: over 15 received Ad26.COV2.S at low or high dose, single or two shots; roughly five received placebo; per-sample allocation not given. The samples date from day 63 after the first vaccine or placebo injection. SARS-CoV-2 spike from the Wuhan strain was encoded by the vaccine, an Ad26 vector. The V and J genes are TRBV10-3 and TRBJ2-1; D unclear. The specimen comprised peripheral blood, sampled in a trial of Ad26.COV2.S vaccine versus placebo. This TCR was recovered from a person between 18 and 65 years old who received the Ad26.COV2.S COVID-19 vaccine or a placebo. The CDR3 loop is CAISTLANEQFF. CDR3 DNA: TGTGCCATCAGTACCCTGGCTAATGAGCAGTTCTTC.